This entry is about one T cell receptor beta chain. Its matching antigen is unknown. The data are from a study of T cell repertoires in cytomegalovirus infection. About the study: Both recently identified HLA-C-restricted and well-studied HLA-B-restricted CMV epitopes were used in the study.

General study results and limits: Predominance within the ex vivo response was attributable to HLA-C-restricted CMV-specific TCR beta clonotypes.

Between the trimmed V and J ends, which lost 2 bases and 4 bases, there was a span of 15 bases. CDR1 and CDR2 (germline): SEHNR, FQNEAQ (reference sequence). The CDR3 sequence is 16 residues long. One entry per CDR3 protein results from TCRdb running MiXCR on the reads. The sample shows approximately 990,000 distinct CDR3 sequences, approximately 30% of them seen only once. Source: cultured CD8+ T cells from PBMCs, taken from culture after CMV antigen stimulation. The chain joins TRBV7-9 to TRBJ1-3; the D gene is possibly TRBD1 (6 bases). This clonotype was sampled from a human donor in good health (CMV status not recorded). Some clones in this sample may be carry-over from other donors' samples. DNA for the CDR3: TGTGCCAGCAGCTTAACCTCGGGACAACTAGGAAACACCATATATTTT. Translating it yields CASSLTSGQLGNTIYF.